The clone carrying this T cell receptor (beta chain) was recorded a few times. Its matching antigen is unknown. The entry originates in a study of molecular identifiers for immune sequencing clone quantification. Overall study context: In replicates, RNA from around 20,000 or 100,000 naive CD8 cells was divided five ways and four parts were sequenced. Regarding the study as a whole: Sizes of highly expanded clones could be underestimated through identical TCRs sharing a barcode.

The bulk TCR libraries were made with methods described before and with listed TCR primers. Using its own MiXCR run on the PCR reads, TCRdb lists one record per CDR3 protein. The table includes over 600,000 distinct CDR3 sequences, less than 20% detected once. The V gene's germline CDR1 is MNHNS and CDR2 SASEGT. V gave up 1 base and J gave up 7 bases, with 17 bases separating them. The CDR3 has 15 amino acids. As CD8+CD4-CCR7+CD45RA+ cells, naive CD8 T cells were sorted. Material for sequencing was naive CD8+ T cells from blood, with Jurkat cell RNA spiked in. Described subset: FACS-sorted CD8+CD4-CCR7+CD45RA+ naive T cells. The V call is TRBV6-1, the J call TRBJ2-7, with a possible D match to TRBD2 (7 bases). The sequence was collected from a human donor in good health. Some libraries in this study had Jurkat cell RNA spiked in. The CDR3 nucleotides read TGTGCCAGCAGTGAAGAGGGGGGGCTGGCGTGGGAGCAGTACTTC. This codes for CASSEEGGLAWEQYF.